Each of the 26 T cell receptor beta chains below was sequenced from the same sample in a study of blood T cell repertoires in COVID-19. This table comes from immunoSEQ multiplex PCR, and its TCRdb copy is limited to in-frame clones, with some not included. The table has about 130,000 clones, 70% to 85% seen once; the top ten hold approximately 10%. The material sequenced was peripheral blood. These receptors were taken from a man aged 55 to 70 who had recovered from COVID-19.

V gene TRBV19 combines with J gene TRBJ2-1; the match to TRBD2 covers 11 bases. The V and J ends lost 4 bases and 7 bases, in that order; junction bases with no gene match: 6. The CDR3 is made up of 15 amino acids. Germline-derived CDR1 and CDR2 are LNHDA and SQIVND (reference sequence). The CDR3 protein is CASSTGLAAGNEQFF. The CDR3 nucleotides are TGTGCCAGTAGTACGGGACTAGCGGCGGGTAATGAGCAGTTCTTC. The whole variable domain, filled in from reference TRBV19 and TRBJ2-1, reads DGGITQSPKYLFRKEGQNVTLSCEQNLNHDAMYWYRQDPGQGLRLIYYSQIVNDFQKGDIAEGYSVSREKKESFPLTVTSAQKNPTAFYLCASSTGLAAGNEQFFGPGTRLTVL.

V gene TRBV10-3 combines with J gene TRBJ2-5; maybe TRBD2 (5 bases). Germline loops: CDR1 ENHRY, CDR2 SYGVKD. With 4 bases removed from V and 3 bases from J, the gap between germline ends came to 15 bases. The CDR3 spans 15 residues. CDR3 bases: TGTGCCATCAGTGCCGGAGCTTCCGGGAAAGAGACCCAGTACTTC. Amino acid sequence: CAISAGASGKETQYF.

This clone was counted only a few times. The V call is TRBV5-1, the J call TRBJ1-6, with 9 bases matching TRBD1. The CDR3 loop spans 16 amino acids. Germline CDR1 is SGHRS and CDR2 is YFSETQ. V shed 0 bases and J 6 bases; nucleotides not matched to a gene: 4. The DNA for the CDR3 is TGCGCCAGCAGCTTGGGGGACAGGGCCGGTAATTCACCCCTCCACTTT. It is translated as CASSLGDRAGNSPLHF.

The chain carries TRBV28 and TRBJ2-3, with 8 nucleotides matching TRBD1. Germline CDR1 is MDHEN and CDR2 is SYDVKM. The ends lost 5 bases at V and 5 bases at J; junction bases unmatched: 9. The CDR3 contains 15 residues. This chain's CDR3 is CASSPSGQGRDTQYF. For the CDR3, the DNA is TGTGCCAGCAGTCCGTCCGGACAGGGTAGAGATACGCAGTATTTT.

Ten or more counts support this clone. J is TRBJ1-5 and V is TRBV6-2 or TRBV6-3, with D possibly TRBD1 on 5 matching bases. CDR1 and CDR2 from the germline V gene are MNHEY and SVGEGT. The ends were cut back, 5 bases at V and 9 bases at J, with 20 bases in the middle. CDR3 size: 15 residues. The CDR3 DNA follows: TGTGCCAGCAGTCGCCCCAGCAGGGAAGTTTGGCCCCAGCATTTT. As protein: CASSRPSREVWPQHF.

The chain links TRBV7-8 to TRBJ2-1, with 9 bases identical to TRBD2. The junction had 3 bases not matched to a gene; V was cut back by 3 bases and J by 9 bases. Germline assignment: CDR1 SGHVS and CDR2 FQNEAQ. The CDR3 length is 13 residues. The CDR3 sequence: CASSFPSGIEQFF. The DNA of the CDR3 is TGTGCCAGCAGCTTTCCTAGCGGGATTGAGCAGTTCTTC.

This clone came up a few times. The chain employs TRBV5-4 and TRBJ2-2; 10 bases are shared with TRBD2. V lost 1 base to trimming and J lost 1 base; unmatched junction nucleotides: 4. CDR3 length equals 17 residues. Germline CDR1 is SGHNT and CDR2 is YYREEE (reference sequence). CDR3: CASSLPGTSENTGELFF. CDR3 coding DNA: TGTGCCAGCAGCTTGCCCGGGACTAGCGAGAACACCGGGGAGCTGTTTTTT.

The chain joins TRBV15 to TRBJ1-2; tentative D call: TRBD1 (6 bases). CDR1 is LNHNV, CDR2 YYDKDF, per germline (reference sequence). The V end was cut by 5 bases, the J end by 8 bases, with 21 bases between. The CDR3 is made up of 15 amino acids. CDR3 coding DNA: TGTGCCACCAGCGGGGGCGGGCTTACAAGCGGAGGCTACACCTTC. Translation gives CATSGGGLTSGGYTF.

The V gene is TRBV6-6, the J gene TRBJ2-7; the match to TRBD1 covers 9 bases. The CDR3 is 16 amino acids. V trimming: 8 bases; J trimming: 6 bases; junction bases outside the gene matches: 17. The germline V gene has CDR1 MNHNY and CDR2 SVGAGI (reference sequence). Here the CDR3 reads CASSLPGGQGMREQYF. The DNA for the CDR3 is TGTGCCAGCTCTCTCCCGGGTGGACAGGGGATGCGCGAGCAGTACTTC.

V is TRBV6-2 or TRBV6-3 and J is TRBJ2-7; D is possibly TRBD1 (5 bases). CDR1 and CDR2 from the germline V gene are MNHEY and SVGEGT. The CDR3 has 15 residues. Trimming pared 2 bases from V and 3 bases from J, leaving 14 bases between. CDR3 region: CASSYAAGQLYEQYF. The CDR3 coding sequence is TGTGCCAGCAGTTACGCGGCAGGGCAACTCTACGAGCAGTACTTC.

This clone was counted once. Other DNA sequences in the same sample also yield this CDR3. The rearrangement uses TRBV6-4 and TRBJ1-1; D not resolved. This CDR3 has 14 amino acids. In germline, CDR1 is MRHNA, CDR2 SNTAGT. The V gene lost 7 bases and the J gene lost 1 base, with 13 bases spanning the gap. This chain's CDR3 is CASTPSPGNTEAFF. The CDR3 DNA is TGTGCCAGCACCCCTTCCCCAGGGAACACTGAAGCTTTCTTT.

This chain uses TRBV3-1 (or the pseudogene TRBV3-2) with TRBJ2-3, with TRBD2 as a possible D gene (5 bases). This CDR3 comprises 15 residues. Trimming took off 2 bases at V and 0 bases at J, with 9 bases between the two ends. The germline V gene encodes CDR1 LGHDT and CDR2 YNNKEL (reference sequence). CDR3 sequence reads: CASSQTTRSTDTQYF. In DNA, the CDR3 is TGTGCCAGCAGCCAAACTACTAGGAGCACAGATACGCAGTATTTT.

This clone has only a few counts. V usage is TRBV9 and J usage is TRBJ2-1; 13 nucleotides match TRBD2. The V and J ends lost 3 bases and 2 bases, in that order; junction bases with no gene match: 11. This CDR3 contains 19 residues. Germline CDR1 reads SGDLS; CDR2 reads YYNGEE. The CDR3 protein is CASSAAGTSGKGTYNEQFF. CDR3 sequence (DNA): TGTGCCAGCAGCGCCGCCGGGACTAGCGGGAAAGGGACCTACAATGAGCAGTTCTTC.

The chain has TRBV7-2 and TRBJ2-5; D not resolved. The V gene lost 5 bases and the J gene lost 2 bases, with 12 bases spanning the gap. Germline V lookup: CDR1 SGHTA, CDR2 FQGNSA. This CDR3 contains 14 residues. The CDR3 bases are TGTGCCAGCAGCCCGCGAAATCTACAAGAGACCCAGTACTTC. Its protein is CASSPRNLQETQYF.

This chain joins TRBV3-1 (or the pseudogene TRBV3-2) and TRBJ1-5, with a weak D call TRBD1 (5 bases). Trimming shortened V by 4 bases and J by 8 bases, and 15 bases separated the two germline ends. This CDR3 has 14 residues. Germline assignment: CDR1 LGHDT and CDR2 YNNKEL (reference sequence). The CDR3 reads CASSLGPTGEPQHF. CDR3 coding DNA: TGTGCCAGCAGCCTCGGGCCAACGGGGGAGCCCCAGCATTTT.

The chain couples TRBV7-3 to TRBJ2-1; 9 bases fit TRBD2. The J segment lost 7 bases and the V segment lost 1 base, leaving 8 bases of the junction unmatched. Germline assignment: CDR1 SGHTA and CDR2 FQGTGA. CDR3 size: 16 residues. In nucleotides, the CDR3 is TGTGCCAGCAGCTTAAACCCAGCGGGGGGCTCAAATGAGCAGTTCTTC. This gives the protein CASSLNPAGGSNEQFF.

V gene TRBV5-5 combines with J gene TRBJ2-5, with 11 bases fitting TRBD2. The CDR3 covers 18 residues. J lost 3 bases, V lost 1 base, and 11 bases had no gene match. Germline lookup yields CDR1 SGHKS and CDR2 YYEKEE (reference sequence). CDR3 in amino acids: CASSLWVAGGPSKETQYF. The DNA of the CDR3 is TGTGCCAGCAGCTTGTGGGTAGCGGGAGGGCCGAGTAAAGAGACCCAGTACTTC.

Note on this clone: The same CDR3 arises from other DNA sequences in this sample as well. J is TRBJ2-3 and V is TRBV19, with 11 bases aligning to TRBD2. The CDR3 sequence is 15 residues long. The V gene's germline CDR1 is LNHDA and CDR2 SQIVND (reference sequence). J lost 0 bases, V lost 6 bases, and 2 bases had no gene match. CDR3 region: CASSRTSGSTDTQYF. DNA for the CDR3: TGTGCCAGTAGCAGGACTAGCGGGAGCACAGATACGCAGTATTTT.

This clone showed up just a few times. This rearrangement joins TRBV30 to TRBJ2-3; 8 nucleotides agree with TRBD2. The germline gives CDR1 GTSNPN, CDR2 SVGIG (reference sequence). CDR3 length: 17 residues. The V segment lost 5 bases and the J segment 3 bases; nucleotides outside the gene matches: 16. The CDR3 sequence: CAWRPAGAFARTDTQYF. Written as DNA, the CDR3 is TGTGCCTGGCGCCCAGCGGGGGCCTTCGCACGGACAGATACGCAGTATTTT.

The chain combines TRBV6-2 or TRBV6-3 with TRBJ2-1, with 8 bases lining up with TRBD2. Germline values: CDR1 MNHEY, CDR2 SVGEGT. This CDR3 has 15 amino acids. V trimming: 0 bases; J trimming: 4 bases; junction bases outside the gene matches: 2. The CDR3 DNA reads as TGTGCCAGCAGTTACTCAGCGGGAGCATACAATGAGCAGTTCTTC. Translated: CASSYSAGAYNEQFF.

The chain joins TRBV30 to TRBJ2-7; TRBD1 matches 8 bases. The CDR3 extends over 11 amino acids. With 2 bases clipped from V and 9 bases from J, the junction kept 3 bases outside the gene matches. Germline CDR1 reads GTSNPN; CDR2 reads SVGIG (reference sequence). CDR3 in DNA: TGTGCCTGGAGTACCGGACAGGGGCAGTACTTC. Residues: CAWSTGQGQYF. The complete variable domain, with remaining parts taken from reference TRBV30 and TRBJ2-7, reads SQTIHQWPATLVQPVGSPLSLECTVEGTSNPNLYWYRQAAGRGLQLLFYSVGIGQISSEVPQNLSASRPQDRQFILSSKKLLLSDSGFYLCAWSTGQGQYFGPGTRLTVT.

The genes are TRBV19 and TRBJ1-6, with 7 bases identical to TRBD1. V lost 5 bases to trimming and J lost 6 bases; unmatched junction nucleotides: 10. Germline V gene data show CDR1 as LNHDA and CDR2 as SQIVND (reference sequence). CDR3 length equals 16 residues. The CDR3 sequence: CASSEFGTESNSPLHF. The CDR3 coding sequence is TGTGCCAGTAGTGAGTTCGGGACAGAGTCTAATTCACCCCTCCACTTT. Supplemented by reference TRBV19 and TRBJ1-6, the full variable domain reads DGGITQSPKYLFRKEGQNVTLSCEQNLNHDAMYWYRQDPGQGLRLIYYSQIVNDFQKGDIAEGYSVSREKKESFPLTVTSAQKNPTAFYLCASSEFGTESNSPLHFGNGTRLTVT.

The V call is TRBV28, the J call TRBJ2-3; TRBD2 aligns across 9 bases. V dropped 4 bases and J dropped 2; count of bases not matched to a gene: 4. This CDR3 has 15 residues. Germline V gives CDR1 MDHEN, CDR2 SYDVKM. The CDR3, as DNA: TGTGCCAGCAGTTCGACTAGCGGTTACACAGATACGCAGTATTTT. The encoded protein is CASSSTSGYTDTQYF.

This clone has more than one count but fewer than ten. This chain connects TRBV2 to TRBJ1-1; TRBD1 aligns across 9 bases. Germline V gene data show CDR1 as SNHLY and CDR2 as FYNNEI. The junction had 4 bases not matched to a gene; V was cut back by 7 bases and J by 1 base. The CDR3 has 14 residues. The CDR3 reads CASITGGKNTEAFF. As DNA, the CDR3 is TGTGCCAGCATAACAGGGGGCAAGAACACTGAAGCTTTCTTT.

V gene TRBV11-3 combines with J gene TRBJ2-2; possible D gene TRBD1, 5 bases. The ends were cut back, 3 bases at V and 6 bases at J, with 14 bases in the middle. CDR1 and CDR2 (germline): SGHNT, YENEEA. The CDR3 spans 15 residues. The CDR3 nucleotides read TGTGCCAGCAGCTTGGGTCAGGGTGGAGCCGGGGAGCTGTTTTTT. Protein sequence: CASSLGQGGAGELFF.

CDR3 in DNA: TGTGCCAGCAGCCAAGATTCCGGTGGGGGGACTGGAAACACCATATATTTT. This encodes CASSQDSGGGTGNTIYF. The chain has TRBV4-2 and TRBJ1-3; maybe TRBD1 (5 bases). V lost 0 bases and J lost 2, with 14 bases in between. Germline V gene data show CDR1 as LGHNA and CDR2 as YNFKEQ. This CDR3 comprises 17 residues.